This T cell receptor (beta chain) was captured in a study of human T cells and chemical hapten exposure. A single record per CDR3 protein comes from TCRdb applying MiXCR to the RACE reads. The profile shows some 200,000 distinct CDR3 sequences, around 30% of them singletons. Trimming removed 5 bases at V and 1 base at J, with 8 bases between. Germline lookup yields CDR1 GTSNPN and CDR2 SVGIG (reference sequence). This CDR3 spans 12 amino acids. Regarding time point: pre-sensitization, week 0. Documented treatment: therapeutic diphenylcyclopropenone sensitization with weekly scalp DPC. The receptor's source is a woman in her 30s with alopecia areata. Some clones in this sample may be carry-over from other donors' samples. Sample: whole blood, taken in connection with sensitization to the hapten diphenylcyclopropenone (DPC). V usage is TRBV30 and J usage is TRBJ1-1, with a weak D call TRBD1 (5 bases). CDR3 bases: TGTGCCTGGTCGACAGAGAACACTGAAGCTTTCTTT. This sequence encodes CAWSTENTEAFF.